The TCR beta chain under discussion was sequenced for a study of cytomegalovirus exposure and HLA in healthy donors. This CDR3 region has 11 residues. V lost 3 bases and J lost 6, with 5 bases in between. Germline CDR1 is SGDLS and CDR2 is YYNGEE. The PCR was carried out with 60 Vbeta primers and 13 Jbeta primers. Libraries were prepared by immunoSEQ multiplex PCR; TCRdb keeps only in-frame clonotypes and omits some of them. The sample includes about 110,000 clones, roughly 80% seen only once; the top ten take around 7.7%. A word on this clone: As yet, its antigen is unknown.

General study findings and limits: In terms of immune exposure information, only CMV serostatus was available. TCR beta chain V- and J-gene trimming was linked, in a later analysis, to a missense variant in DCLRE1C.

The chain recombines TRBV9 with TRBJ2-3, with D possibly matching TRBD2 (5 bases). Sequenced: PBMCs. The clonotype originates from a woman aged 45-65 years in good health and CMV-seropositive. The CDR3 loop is CASSERDTQYF. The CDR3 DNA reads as TGTGCCAGCAGCGAGCGGGATACGCAGTATTTT.